Listed below are T cell receptor beta chains from one sample, sequenced in a study of shared clonotypes between healthy human individuals. The method was immunoSEQ multiplex PCR; TCRdb's version includes in-frame clones alone and lacks a portion of them. The data show 2.3 million or so clones, 85% to 95% seen once. Sequences were obtained from naive CD4+ T cells from PBMCs. These receptors were collected from a man younger than 35 in good health. Some clones in this sample may be carry-over from other donors' samples. The CDR3 runs from the conserved cysteine through the conserved F or W. D genes are given only for firm matches. Some rows have no size entry. The others give once, few or many, or a class for an expanded clone.

>.|TRBJ1-1|.|TRBV7-9
CASSLRLNTEAFF
TGTGCCAGCAGCTTACGTCTGAACACTGAAGCTTTCTTT
>.|TRBJ2-5|TRBD1|TRBV12-5
CASGRTGLETQYF
TGTGCTAGTGGTCGGACAGGGCTAGAGACCCAGTACTTC
>.|TRBJ1-2|.|TRBV28
CASSLISSGGYTF
TGTGCCAGCAGTTTAATAAGTTCGGGAGGCTACACCTTC
>.|TRBJ2-4|.|TRBV7-3
CASRLGGDGIQYF
TGTGCCAGCAGGTTAGGAGGAGACGGCATTCAGTACTTC
>once|TRBJ2-6|TRBD1|TRBV18
CASSPVGQGLSGANVLTF
TGTGCCAGCTCACCAGTGGGACAGGGGCTCTCTGGGGCCAACGTCCTGACTTTC
>.|TRBJ1-1|TRBD1|TRBV15
CATRGTGWEAFF
TGTGCCACCAGGGGGACAGGGTGGGAAGCTTTCTTT
>.|TRBJ2-4|.|TRBV15
CATSRDDRAKNIQYF
TGTGCCACCAGCAGAGATGACAGGGCCAAAAACATTCAGTACTTC
>.|TRBJ2-7|.|TRBV27
CASSYTVSYEQYF
TGTGCCAGCAGTTACACCGTCTCCTACGAGCAGTACTTC
>.|TRBJ2-7|.|TRBV7-8
CASKIRGDSGYEQYF
TGTGCCAGCAAGATAAGAGGGGATAGCGGCTACGAGCAGTACTTC
>.|TRBJ1-4|.|TRBV2
CASSEERVELFF
TGTGCCAGCAGTGAAGAGCGGGTCGAACTGTTTTTT
>.|TRBJ1-1|.|TRBV18
CASSPPSLEGEAFF
TGTGCCAGCTCACCACCCTCGTTAGAGGGTGAAGCTTTCTTT
>.|TRBJ1-2|.|TRBV18
CASSQDLDGIYGYTF
TGTGCCAGCTCGCAGGACTTGGACGGTATCTATGGCTACACCTTC
>.|TRBJ2-1|.|TRBV19
CASSIASSSSPQGVNEQFF
TGTGCCAGTAGTATAGCCTCCTCCTCCTCTCCACAGGGCGTAAATGAGCAGTTCTTC
>.|TRBJ2-7|TRBD2|TRBV6-5
CATTSGRTYEQYF
TGTGCCACGACTAGCGGGAGGACCTACGAGCAGTACTTC
>.|TRBJ2-7|TRBD1|TRBV2
CASTSGTGSYEQYF
TGTGCCAGCACTTCCGGGACAGGATCCTACGAGCAGTACTTC
>.|TRBJ2-1|TRBD2|TRBV10-1
CASSALLAGPYNEQFF
TGCGCCAGCAGTGCCCTTCTAGCGGGACCCTACAATGAGCAGTTCTTC
>few|TRBJ1-5|.|TRBV7-2
CASSRSMDQPQHF
TGTGCCAGCAGCCGTTCGATGGATCAGCCCCAGCATTTT
>.|TRBJ1-1|TRBD1|TRBV7-9
CASSLQGAIGTEAFF
TGTGCCAGCAGCTTGCAGGGGGCGATCGGCACTGAAGCTTTCTTT
>.|TRBJ2-1|.|TRBV6-5
CASSYGSGSYNEQFF
TGTGCCAGCAGTTACGGGTCTGGCTCATACAATGAGCAGTTCTTC
>.|TRBJ2-1|TRBD2|TRBV7-3
CASSLMAGDYNEQFF
TGTGCCAGCAGCTTAATGGCGGGGGACTACAATGAGCAGTTCTTC
>.|TRBJ2-5|TRBD2|TRBV18
CASSPQREAQETQYF
TGTGCCAGCTCACCACAGCGGGAGGCCCAAGAGACCCAGTACTTC
>.|TRBJ2-3|TRBD2|TRBV5-1
CASSRSGTLTDTQYF
TGCGCCAGCAGCCGAAGCGGGACTCTCACAGATACGCAGTATTTT